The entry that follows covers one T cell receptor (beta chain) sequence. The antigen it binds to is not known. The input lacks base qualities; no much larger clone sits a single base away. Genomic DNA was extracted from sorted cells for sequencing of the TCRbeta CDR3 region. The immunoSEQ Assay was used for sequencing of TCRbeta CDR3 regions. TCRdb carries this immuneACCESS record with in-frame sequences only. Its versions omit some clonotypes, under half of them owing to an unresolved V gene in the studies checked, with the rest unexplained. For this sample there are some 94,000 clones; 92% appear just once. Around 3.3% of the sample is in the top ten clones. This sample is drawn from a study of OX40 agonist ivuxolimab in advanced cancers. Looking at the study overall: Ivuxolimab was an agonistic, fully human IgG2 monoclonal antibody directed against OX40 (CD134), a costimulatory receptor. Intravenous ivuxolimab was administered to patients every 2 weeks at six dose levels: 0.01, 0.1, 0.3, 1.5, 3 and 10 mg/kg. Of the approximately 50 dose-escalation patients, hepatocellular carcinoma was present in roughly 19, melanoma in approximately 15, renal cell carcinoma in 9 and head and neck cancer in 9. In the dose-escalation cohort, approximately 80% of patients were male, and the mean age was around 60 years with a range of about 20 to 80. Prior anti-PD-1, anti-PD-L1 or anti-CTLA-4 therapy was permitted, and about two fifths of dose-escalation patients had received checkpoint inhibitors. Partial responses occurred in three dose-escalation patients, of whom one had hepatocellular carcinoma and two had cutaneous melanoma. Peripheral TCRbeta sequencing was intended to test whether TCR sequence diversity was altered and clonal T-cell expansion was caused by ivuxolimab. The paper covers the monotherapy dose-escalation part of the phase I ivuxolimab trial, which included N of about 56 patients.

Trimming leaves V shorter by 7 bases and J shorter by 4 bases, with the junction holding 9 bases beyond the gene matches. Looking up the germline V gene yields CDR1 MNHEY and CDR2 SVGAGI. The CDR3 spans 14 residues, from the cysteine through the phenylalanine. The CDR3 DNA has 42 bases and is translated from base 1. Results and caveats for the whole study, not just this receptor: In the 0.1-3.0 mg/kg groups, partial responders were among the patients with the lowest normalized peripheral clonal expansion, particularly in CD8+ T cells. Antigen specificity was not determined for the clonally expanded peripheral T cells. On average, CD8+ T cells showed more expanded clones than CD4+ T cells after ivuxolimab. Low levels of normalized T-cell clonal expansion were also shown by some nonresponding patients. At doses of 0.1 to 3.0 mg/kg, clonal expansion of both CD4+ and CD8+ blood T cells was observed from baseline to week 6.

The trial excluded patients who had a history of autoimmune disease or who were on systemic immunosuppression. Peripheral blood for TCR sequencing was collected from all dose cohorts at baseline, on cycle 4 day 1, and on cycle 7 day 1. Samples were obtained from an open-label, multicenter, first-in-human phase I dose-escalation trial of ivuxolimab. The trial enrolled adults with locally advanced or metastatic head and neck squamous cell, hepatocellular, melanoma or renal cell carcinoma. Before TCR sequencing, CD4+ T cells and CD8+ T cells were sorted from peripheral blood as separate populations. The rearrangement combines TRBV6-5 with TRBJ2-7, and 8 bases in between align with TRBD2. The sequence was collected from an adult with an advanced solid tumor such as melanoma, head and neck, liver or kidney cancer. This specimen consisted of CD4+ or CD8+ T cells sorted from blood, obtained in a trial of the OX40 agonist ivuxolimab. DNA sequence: TGTGCCAGCATCTCGGGACTAGACCGTTACGAGCAGTACTTC. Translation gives CASISGLDRYEQYF.